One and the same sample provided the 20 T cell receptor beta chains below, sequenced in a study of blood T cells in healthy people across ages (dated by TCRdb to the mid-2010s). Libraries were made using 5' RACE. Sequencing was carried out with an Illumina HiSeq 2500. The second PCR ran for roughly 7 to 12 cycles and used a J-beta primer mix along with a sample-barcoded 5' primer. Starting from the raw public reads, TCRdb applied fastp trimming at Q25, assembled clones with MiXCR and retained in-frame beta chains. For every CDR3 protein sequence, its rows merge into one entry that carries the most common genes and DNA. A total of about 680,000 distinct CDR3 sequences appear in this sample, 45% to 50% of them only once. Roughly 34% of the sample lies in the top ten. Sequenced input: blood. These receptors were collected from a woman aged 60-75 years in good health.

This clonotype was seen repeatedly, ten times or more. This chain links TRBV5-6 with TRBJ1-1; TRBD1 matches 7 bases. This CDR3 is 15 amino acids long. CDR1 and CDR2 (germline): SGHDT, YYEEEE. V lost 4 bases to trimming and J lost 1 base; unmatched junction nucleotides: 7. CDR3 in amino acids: CASSPTGTANTEAFF. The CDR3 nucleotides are TGTGCCAGCAGCCCCACCGGGACAGCGAACACTGAAGCTTTCTTT.

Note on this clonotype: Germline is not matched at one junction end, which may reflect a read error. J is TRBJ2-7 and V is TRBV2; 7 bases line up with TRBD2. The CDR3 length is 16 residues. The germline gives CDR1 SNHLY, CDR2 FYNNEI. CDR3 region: CASSEFVLASSYEQYF. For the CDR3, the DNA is TGCGCCAGCAGTGAATTTGTACTAGCGAGCTCCTACGAGCAGTACTTC.

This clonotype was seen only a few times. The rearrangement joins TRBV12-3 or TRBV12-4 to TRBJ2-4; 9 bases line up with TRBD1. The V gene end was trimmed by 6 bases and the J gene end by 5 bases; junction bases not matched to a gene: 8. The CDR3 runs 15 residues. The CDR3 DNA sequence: TGTGCCAGCAGCTCCGGGACAGGGCGGGAAAACATTCAGTACTTC. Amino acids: CASSSGTGRENIQYF.

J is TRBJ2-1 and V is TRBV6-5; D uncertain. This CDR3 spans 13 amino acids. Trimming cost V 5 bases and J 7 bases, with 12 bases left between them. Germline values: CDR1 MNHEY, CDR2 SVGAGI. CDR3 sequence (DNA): TGTGCCAGCAGTAGTCTAGGCACGAATGAGCAGTTCTTC. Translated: CASSSLGTNEQFF.

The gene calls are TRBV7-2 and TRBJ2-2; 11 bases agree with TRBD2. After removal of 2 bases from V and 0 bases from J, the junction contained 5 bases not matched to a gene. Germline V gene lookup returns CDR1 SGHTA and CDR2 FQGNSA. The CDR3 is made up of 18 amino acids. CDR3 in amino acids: CASSLRLAGRSNTGELFF. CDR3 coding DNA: TGTGCCAGCAGCTTAAGACTAGCGGGAAGATCGAACACCGGGGAGCTGTTTTTT.

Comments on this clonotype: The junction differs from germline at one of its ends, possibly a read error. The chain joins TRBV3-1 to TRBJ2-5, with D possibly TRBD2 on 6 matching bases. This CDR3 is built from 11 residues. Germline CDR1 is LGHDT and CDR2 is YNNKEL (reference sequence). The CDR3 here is CARTSPETQYF. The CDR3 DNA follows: TGTGCCAGAACTAGCCCAGAGACCCAGTACTTT.

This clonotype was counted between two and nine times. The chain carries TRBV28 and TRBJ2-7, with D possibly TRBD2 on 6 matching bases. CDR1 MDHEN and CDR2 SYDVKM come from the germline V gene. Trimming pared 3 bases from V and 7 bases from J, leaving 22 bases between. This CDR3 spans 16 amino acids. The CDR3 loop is CASSLPLGSGVNEQYF. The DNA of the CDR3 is TGTGCCAGCAGTTTGCCCCTGGGATCGGGGGTCAATGAGCAGTACTTC.

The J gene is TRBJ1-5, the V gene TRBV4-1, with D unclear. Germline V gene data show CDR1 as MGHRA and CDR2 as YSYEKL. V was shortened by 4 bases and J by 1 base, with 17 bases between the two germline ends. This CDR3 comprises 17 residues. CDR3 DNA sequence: TGCGCCAGCAGCCCTTCCTTCGCAGGTCGGAGCAATCAGCCCCAGCATTTT. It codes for CASSPSFAGRSNQPQHF.

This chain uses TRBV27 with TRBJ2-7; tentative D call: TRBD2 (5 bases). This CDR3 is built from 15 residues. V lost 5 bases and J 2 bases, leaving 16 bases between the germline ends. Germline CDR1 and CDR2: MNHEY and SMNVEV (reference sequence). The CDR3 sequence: CASSQSQLGPYEQYF. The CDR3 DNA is TGTGCCAGCAGTCAGAGTCAACTAGGCCCCTACGAGCAGTACTTC.

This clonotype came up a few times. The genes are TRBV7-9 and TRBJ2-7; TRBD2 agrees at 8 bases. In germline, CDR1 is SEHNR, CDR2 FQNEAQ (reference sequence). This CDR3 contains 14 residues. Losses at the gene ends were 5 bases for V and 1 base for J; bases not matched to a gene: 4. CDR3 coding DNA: TGTGCCAGCAGCCGGGCGGGGGGTTCCTACGAGCAGTACTTC. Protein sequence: CASSRAGGSYEQYF.

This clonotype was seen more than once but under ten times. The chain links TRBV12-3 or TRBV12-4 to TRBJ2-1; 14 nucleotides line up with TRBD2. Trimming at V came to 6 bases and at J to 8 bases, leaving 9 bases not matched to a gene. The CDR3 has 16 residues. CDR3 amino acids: CASSEGTSGRRYEQFF. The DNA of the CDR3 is TGTGCCAGCAGCGAAGGGACTAGCGGGAGAAGGTATGAGCAGTTCTTC.

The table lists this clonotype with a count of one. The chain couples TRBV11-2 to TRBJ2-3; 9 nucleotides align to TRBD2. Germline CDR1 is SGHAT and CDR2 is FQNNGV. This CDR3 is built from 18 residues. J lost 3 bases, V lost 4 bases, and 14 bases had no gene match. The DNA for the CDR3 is TGTGCCAGCAGCTACCCTCTCGCGGGAGGGCCAGGGACAGATACGCAGTATTTT. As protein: CASSYPLAGGPGTDTQYF.

CDR3: CASSPLNIGTLDGQYF. The CDR3 DNA reads TGTGCCAGCTCACCACTAAACATCGGGACACTGGATGGGCAGTACTTC. The chain joins TRBV18 to TRBJ2-7, with a weak D call TRBD1 (6 bases). The CDR3 is 16 residues long. The V end lost 1 base, the J end lost 9 bases, and 22 bases lay between the germline ends. CDR1 is KGHSH, CDR2 LQKENI, per germline.

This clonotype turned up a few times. The CDR3 loop is CSAREWDLGRENEQYF. The CDR3 DNA reads as TGCAGTGCTAGAGAGTGGGACCTCGGGCGGGAGAACGAGCAGTACTTC. The V call is TRBV20-1, the J call TRBJ2-7, with 7 bases matching TRBD2. J lost 5 bases, V lost 0 bases, and 13 bases had no gene match. Germline values: CDR1 DFQATT, CDR2 SNEGSKA (reference sequence). The CDR3 is made up of 16 amino acids.

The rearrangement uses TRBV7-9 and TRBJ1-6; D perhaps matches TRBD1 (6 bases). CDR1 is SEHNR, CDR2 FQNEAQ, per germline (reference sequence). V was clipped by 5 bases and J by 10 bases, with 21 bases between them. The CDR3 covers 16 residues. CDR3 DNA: TGTGCCAGCAGCCCGCAGACCCAGGGGAGTGGCTCACCCCTCCACTTT. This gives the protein CASSPQTQGSGSPLHF. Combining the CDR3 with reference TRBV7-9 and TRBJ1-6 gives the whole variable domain DTGVSQNPRHKITKRGQNVTFRCDPISEHNRLYWYRQTLGQGPEFLTYFQNEAQLEKSRLLSDRFSAERPKGSFSTLEIQRTEQGDSAMYLCASSPQTQGSGSPLHFGNGTRLTVT.

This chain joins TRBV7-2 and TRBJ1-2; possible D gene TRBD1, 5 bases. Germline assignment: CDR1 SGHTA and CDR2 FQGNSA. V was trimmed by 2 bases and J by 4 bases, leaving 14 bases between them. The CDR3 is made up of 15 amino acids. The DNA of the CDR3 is TGTGCCAGCAGCTTACTTGTACAGGAGCTCTATGGCTACACCTTC. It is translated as CASSLLVQELYGYTF.

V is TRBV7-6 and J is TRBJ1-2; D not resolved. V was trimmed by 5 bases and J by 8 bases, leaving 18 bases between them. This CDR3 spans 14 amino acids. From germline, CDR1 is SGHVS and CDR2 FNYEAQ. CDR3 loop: CASSPRGPIGGYTF. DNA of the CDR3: TGTGCCAGCAGCCCACGCGGGCCGATCGGGGGCTACACCTTC.

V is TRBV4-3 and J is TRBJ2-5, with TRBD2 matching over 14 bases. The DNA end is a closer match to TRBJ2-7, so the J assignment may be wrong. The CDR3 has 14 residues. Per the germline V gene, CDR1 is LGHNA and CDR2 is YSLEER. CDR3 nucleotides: TGCGCCAGCAAGACTAGCGGGAGGGATGACGAGCAGTACTTC. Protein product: CASKTSGRDDEQYF.

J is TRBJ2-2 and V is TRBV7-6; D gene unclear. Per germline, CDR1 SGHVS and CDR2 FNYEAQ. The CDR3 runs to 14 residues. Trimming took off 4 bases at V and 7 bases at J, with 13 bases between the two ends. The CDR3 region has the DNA TGTGCCAGCAGCTCGGACCGTACTATCGGGGAGCTGTTTTTT. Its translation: CASSSDRTIGELFF.

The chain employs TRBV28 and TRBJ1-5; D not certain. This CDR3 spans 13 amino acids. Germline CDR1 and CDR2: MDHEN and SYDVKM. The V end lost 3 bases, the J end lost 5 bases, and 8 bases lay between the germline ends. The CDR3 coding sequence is TGTGCCAGCAGTTTGACCTATTATCAGCCCCAGCATTTT. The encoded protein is CASSLTYYQPQHF.